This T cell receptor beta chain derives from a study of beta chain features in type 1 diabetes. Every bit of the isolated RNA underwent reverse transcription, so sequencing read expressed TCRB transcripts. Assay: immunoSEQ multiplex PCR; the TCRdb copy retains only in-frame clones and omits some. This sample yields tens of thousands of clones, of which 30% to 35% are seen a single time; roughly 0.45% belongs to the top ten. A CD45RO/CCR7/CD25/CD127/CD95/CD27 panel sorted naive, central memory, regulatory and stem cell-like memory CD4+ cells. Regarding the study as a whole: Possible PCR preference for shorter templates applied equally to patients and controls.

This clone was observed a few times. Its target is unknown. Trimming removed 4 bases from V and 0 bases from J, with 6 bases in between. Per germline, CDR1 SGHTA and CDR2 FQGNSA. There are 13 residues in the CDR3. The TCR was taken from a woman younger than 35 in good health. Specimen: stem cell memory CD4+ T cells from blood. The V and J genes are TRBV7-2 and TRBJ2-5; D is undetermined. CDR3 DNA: TGTGCCAGCAGCTACATGTACCAAGAGACCCAGTACTTC. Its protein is CASSYMYQETQYF.